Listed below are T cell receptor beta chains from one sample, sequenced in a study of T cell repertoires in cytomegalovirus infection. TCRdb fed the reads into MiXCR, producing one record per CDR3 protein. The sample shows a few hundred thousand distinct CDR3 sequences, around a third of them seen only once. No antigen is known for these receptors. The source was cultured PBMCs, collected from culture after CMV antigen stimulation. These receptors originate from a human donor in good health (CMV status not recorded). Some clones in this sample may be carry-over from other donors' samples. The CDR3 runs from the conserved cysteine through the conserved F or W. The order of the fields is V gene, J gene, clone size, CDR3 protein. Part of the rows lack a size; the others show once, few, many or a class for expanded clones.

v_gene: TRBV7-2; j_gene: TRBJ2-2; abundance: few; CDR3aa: CASRRPSSGSTNTGELFF
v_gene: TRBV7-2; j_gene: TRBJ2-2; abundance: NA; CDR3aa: CASSLFVTGQAGELFF
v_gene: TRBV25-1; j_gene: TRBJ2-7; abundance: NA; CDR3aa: CASSELWSEQYF
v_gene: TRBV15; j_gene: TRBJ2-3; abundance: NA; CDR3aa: CATSSTDTQYF
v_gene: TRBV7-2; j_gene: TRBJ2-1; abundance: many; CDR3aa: CASSLGVGGASYNEQFF
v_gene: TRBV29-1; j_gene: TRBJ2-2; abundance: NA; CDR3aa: CSVVTRDKTGELFF
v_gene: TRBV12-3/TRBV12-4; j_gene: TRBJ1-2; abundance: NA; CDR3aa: CASSTDRVFEGYTF
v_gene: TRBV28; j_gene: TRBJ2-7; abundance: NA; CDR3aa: CASGGGGASGEQYF
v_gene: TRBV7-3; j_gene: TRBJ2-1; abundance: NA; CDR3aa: CASSAGTSEYNEQFF
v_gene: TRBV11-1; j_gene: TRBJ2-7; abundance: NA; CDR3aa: CASSGPGQGAYEQYF
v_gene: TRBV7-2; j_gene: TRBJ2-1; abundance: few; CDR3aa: CASSLSNGFLVDEQFF
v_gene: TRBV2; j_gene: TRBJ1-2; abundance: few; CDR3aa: CASSDVGRTSFEGYTF
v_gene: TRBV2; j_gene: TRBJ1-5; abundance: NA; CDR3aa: CASSDFNHQPQHF
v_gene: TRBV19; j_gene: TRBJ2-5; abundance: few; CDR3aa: CASSTGPKETQYF
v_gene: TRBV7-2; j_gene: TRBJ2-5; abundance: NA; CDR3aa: CASSLYPEGETQYF
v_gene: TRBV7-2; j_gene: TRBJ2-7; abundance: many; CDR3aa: CASSPRAWGQILLYEQYF
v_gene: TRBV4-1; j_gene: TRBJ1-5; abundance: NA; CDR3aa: CASSQDQGASNQPQHF
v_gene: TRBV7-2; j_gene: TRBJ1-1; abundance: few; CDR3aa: CASSPFSSGAEAFF
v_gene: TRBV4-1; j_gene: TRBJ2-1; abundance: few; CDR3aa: CASSQLGPRDEQFF
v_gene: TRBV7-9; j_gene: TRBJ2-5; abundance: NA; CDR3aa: CASILAGVSETQYF
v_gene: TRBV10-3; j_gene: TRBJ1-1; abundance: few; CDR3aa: CAISLGEGTEAFF
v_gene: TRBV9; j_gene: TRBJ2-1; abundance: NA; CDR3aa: CASSVGTLGQNEQFF
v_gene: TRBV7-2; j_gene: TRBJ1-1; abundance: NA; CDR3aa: CASSLARQPTEAFF
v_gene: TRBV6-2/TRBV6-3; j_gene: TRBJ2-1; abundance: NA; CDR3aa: CASSYAGEAYNEQFF
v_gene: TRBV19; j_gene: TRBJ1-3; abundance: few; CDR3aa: CASSVDRDRSGNTIYF
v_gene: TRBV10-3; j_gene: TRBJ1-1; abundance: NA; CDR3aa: CAISSHTPGGTEAFF
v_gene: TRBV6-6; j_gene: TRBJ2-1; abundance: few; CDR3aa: CASRTLAGFYNEQFF
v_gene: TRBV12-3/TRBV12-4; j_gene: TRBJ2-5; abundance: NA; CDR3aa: CASRSWGQGETQYF
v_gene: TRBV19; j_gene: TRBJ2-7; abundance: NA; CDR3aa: CASSKTGTRGEQYF